This T cell receptor (beta chain) appears in the sequencing data of a study of blood T cell repertoires in COVID-19. Looking at the study overall: Material from acute and convalescent COVID-19 was sourced from the United States, Italy and Spain. PBMCs, B-cell-depleted T cells, or T cells provided the cDNA or gDNA that made up the material.

The V segment lost 6 bases and the J segment 7 bases; nucleotides outside the gene matches: 9. This CDR3 is 13 amino acids long. Germline V gives CDR1 SGHDT, CDR2 YYEEEE. In the original analysis: Reference gene primer amplification in the assay estimated nucleated cell counts. Sequencing was performed with immunoSEQ multiplex PCR; in TCRdb, only in-frame clones are kept and a portion is missing. V, J and clone size are taken as reported in that table, and D and trimming were inferred from the DNA itself. This sample has some 190,000 clones, with 85% to 90% found just once. This TCR derives from a man younger than 30 with active or convalescent COVID-19. The V call is TRBV5-6, the J call TRBJ1-2; 7 nucleotides match TRBD1. Sample: peripheral blood. The CDR3 bases are TGTGCCAGCACCTCAGAGGGGGCGTCTGGCTACACCTTC. This codes for CASTSEGASGYTF.